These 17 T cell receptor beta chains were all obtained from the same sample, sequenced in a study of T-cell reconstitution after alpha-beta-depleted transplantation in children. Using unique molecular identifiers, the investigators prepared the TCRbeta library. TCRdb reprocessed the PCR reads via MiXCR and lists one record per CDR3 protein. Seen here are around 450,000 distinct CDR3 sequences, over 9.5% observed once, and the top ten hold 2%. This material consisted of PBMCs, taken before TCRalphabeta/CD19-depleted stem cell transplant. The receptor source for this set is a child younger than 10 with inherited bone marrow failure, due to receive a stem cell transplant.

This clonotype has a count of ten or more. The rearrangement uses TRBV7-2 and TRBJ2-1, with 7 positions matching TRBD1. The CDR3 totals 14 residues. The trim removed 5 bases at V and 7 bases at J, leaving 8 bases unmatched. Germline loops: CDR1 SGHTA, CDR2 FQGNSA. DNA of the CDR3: TGTGCCAGCAGCCTTAACAGGGGCTTAAATGAGCAGTTCTTC. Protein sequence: CASSLNRGLNEQFF.

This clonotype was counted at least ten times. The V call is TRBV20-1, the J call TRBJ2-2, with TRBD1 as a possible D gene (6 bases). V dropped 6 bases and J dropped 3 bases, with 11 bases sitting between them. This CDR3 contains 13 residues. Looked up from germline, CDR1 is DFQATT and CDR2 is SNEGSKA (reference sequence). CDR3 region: CSAHTGYTGELFF. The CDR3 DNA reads TGCAGTGCCCACACAGGGTACACCGGGGAGCTGTTTTTT.

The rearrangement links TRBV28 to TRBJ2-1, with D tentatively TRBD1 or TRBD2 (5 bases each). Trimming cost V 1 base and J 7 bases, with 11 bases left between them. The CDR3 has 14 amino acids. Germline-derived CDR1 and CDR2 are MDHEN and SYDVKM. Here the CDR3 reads CASSLFQGVNEQFF. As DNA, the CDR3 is TGTGCCAGCAGTTTATTCCAGGGAGTTAATGAGCAGTTCTTC.

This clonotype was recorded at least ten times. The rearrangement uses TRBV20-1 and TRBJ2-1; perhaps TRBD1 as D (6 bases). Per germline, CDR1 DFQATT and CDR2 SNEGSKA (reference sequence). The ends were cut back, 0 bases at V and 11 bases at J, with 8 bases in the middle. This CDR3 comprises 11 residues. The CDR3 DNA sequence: TGCAGTGCTAGAGACGGGACACAGCAGTTCTTC. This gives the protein CSARDGTQQFF.

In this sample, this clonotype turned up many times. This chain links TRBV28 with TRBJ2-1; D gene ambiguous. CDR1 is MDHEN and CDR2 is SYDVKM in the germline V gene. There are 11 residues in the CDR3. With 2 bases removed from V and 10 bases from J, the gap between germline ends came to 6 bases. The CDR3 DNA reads TGTGCCAGCAGTTTAGGCGTCGAGCAGTTCTTC. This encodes CASSLGVEQFF. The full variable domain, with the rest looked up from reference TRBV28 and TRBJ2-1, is DVKVTQSSRYLVKRTGEKVFLECVQDMDHENMFWYRQDPGLGLRLIYFSYDVKMKEKGDIPEGYSVSREKKERFSLILESASTNQTSMYLCASSLGVEQFFGPGTRLTVL.

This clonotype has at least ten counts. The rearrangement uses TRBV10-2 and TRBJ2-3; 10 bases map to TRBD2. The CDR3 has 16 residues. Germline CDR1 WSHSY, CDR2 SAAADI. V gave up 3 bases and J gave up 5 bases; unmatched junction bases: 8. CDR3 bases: TGCGCCAGCAGTGAATGGAGCGGGAGGGCCGGAGATACGCAGTATTTT. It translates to CASSEWSGRAGDTQYF.

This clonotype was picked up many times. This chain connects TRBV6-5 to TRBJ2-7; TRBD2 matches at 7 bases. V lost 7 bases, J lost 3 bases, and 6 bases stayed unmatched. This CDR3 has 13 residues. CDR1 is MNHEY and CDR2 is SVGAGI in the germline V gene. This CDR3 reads CASISPGGYEQYF. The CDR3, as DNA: TGTGCCAGCATTTCCCCGGGGGGCTACGAGCAGTACTTC.

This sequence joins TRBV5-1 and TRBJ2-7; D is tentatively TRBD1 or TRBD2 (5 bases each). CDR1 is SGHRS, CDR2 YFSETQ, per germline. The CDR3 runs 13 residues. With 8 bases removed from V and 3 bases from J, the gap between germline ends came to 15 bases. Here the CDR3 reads CASSRDGIYEQYF. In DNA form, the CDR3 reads TGCGCCAGTTCCCGGGACGGTATCTACGAGCAGTACTTC.

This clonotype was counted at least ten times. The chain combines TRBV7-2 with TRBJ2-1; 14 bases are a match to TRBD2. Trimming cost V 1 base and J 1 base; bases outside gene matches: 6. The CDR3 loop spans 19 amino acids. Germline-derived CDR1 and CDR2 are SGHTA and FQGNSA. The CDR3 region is CASSLVPGLAGASYNEQFF. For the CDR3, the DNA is TGTGCCAGCAGCTTAGTGCCGGGACTAGCGGGAGCTTCCTACAATGAGCAGTTCTTC.

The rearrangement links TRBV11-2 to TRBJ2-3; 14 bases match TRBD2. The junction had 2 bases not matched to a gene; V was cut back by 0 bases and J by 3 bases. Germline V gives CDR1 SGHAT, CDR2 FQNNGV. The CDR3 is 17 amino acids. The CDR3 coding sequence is TGTGCCAGCAGCTTAGAGGGACTAGCGGGGGAGACAGATACGCAGTATTTT. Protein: CASSLEGLAGETDTQYF.

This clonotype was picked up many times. CDR3 loop: CASSESRRGSYEQYF. The CDR3 DNA reads as TGTGCCAGCAGCGAGTCCCGTAGGGGGTCCTACGAGCAGTACTTC. The chain is built from TRBV7-9 and TRBJ2-7; D perhaps matches TRBD1 (6 bases). Germline V gene data show CDR1 as SEHNR and CDR2 as FQNEAQ (reference sequence). This CDR3 is built from 15 residues. Trimming took 5 bases from V and 1 from J, leaving 15 bases between them.

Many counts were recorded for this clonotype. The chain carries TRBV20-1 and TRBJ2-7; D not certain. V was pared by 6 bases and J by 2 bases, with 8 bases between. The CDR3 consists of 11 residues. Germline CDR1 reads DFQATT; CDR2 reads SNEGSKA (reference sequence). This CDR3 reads CSAPDPYEQYF. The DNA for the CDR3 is TGCAGTGCCCCGGACCCCTACGAGCAGTACTTC.

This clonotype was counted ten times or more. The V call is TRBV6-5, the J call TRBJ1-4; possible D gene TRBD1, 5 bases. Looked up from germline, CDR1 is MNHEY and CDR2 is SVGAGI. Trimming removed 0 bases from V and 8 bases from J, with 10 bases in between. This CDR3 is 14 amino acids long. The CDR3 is CASSYSGGGEKLFF. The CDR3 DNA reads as TGTGCCAGCAGTTACTCCGGGGGAGGCGAAAAACTGTTTTTT.

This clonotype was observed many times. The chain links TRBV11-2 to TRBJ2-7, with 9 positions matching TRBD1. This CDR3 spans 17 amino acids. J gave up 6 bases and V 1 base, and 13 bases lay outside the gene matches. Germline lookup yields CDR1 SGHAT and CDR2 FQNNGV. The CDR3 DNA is TGTGCCAGCAGCTTAGTAGGGCCGGGACAGGGAATTAGCGAGCAGTACTTC. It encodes CASSLVGPGQGISEQYF.

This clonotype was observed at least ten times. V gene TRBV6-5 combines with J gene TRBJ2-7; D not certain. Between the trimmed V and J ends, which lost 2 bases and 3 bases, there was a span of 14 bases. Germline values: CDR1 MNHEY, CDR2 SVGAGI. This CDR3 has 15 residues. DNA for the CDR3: TGTGCCAGCAGTTACGCCGCTGACACCAGCTACGAGCAGTACTTC. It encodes CASSYAADTSYEQYF.

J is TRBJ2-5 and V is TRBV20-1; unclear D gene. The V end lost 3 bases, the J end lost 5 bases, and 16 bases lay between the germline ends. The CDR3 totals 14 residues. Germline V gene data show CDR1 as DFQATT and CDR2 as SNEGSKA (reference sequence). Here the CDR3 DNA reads TGCAGTGCTAGTAATCCCCTATGGCCGGAGACCCAGTACTTC. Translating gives CSASNPLWPETQYF.

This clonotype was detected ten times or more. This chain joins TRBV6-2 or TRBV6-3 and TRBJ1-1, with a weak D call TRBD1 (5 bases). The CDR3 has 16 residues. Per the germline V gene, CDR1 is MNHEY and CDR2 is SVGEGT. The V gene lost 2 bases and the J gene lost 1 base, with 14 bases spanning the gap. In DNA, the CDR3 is TGTGCCAGCAGTTACGTGGGGGTTTACCGGAACACTGAAGCTTTCTTT. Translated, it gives CASSYVGVYRNTEAFF.